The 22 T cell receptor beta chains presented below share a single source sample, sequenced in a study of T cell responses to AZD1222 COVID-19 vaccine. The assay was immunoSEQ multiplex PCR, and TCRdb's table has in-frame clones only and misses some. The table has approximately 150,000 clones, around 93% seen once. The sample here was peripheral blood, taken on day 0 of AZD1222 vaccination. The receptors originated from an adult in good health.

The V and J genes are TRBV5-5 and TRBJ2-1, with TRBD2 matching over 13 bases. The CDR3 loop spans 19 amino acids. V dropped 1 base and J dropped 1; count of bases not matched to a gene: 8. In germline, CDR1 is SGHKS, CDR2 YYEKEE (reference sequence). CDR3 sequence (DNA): TGTGCCAGCAGCTTGACTAGCGGGAGGGCAGGACTATCCTACAATGAGCAGTTCTTC. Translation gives CASSLTSGRAGLSYNEQFF. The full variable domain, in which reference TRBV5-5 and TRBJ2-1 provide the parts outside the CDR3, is DAGVTQSPTHLIKTRGQQVTLRCSPISGHKSVSWYQQVLGQGPQFIFQYYEKEERGRGNFPDRFSARQFPNYSSELNVNALLLGDSALYLCASSLTSGRAGLSYNEQFFGPGTRLTVL.

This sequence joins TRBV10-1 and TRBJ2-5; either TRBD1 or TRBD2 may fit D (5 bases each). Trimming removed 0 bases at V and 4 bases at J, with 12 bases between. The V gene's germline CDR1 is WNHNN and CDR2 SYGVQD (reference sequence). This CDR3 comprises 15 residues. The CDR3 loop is CASSESMGVGETQYF. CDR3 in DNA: TGCGCCAGCAGTGAGTCGATGGGGGTAGGAGAGACCCAGTACTTC.

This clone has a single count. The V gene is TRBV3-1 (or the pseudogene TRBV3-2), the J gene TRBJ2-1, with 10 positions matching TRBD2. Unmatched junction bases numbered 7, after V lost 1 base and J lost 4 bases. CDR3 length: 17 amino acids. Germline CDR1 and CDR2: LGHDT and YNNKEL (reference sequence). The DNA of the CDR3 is TGTGCCAGCAGCCAAGTTAGGGGTAGCGGGGGGTACAATGAGCAGTTCTTC. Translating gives CASSQVRGSGGYNEQFF.

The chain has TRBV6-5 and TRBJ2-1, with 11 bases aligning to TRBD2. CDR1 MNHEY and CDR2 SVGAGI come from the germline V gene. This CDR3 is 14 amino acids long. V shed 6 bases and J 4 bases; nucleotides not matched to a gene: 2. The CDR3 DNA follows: TGTGCCAGCAGCGTAGCGGGGGGGTACAATGAGCAGTTCTTC. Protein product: CASSVAGGYNEQFF.

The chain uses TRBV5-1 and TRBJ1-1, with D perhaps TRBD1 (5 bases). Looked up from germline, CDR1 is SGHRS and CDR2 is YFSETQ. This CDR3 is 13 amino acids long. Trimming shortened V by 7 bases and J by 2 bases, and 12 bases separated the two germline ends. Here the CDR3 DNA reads TGCGCCAGCGTTGGGGCTGAAAACACTGAAGCTTTCTTT. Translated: CASVGAENTEAFF.

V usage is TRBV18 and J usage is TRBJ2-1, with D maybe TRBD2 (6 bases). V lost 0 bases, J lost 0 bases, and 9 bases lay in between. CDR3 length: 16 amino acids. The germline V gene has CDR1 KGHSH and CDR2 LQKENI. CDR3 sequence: CASSPPDGSSYNEQFF. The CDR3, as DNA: TGTGCCAGCTCACCACCCGACGGGAGCTCCTACAATGAGCAGTTCTTC.

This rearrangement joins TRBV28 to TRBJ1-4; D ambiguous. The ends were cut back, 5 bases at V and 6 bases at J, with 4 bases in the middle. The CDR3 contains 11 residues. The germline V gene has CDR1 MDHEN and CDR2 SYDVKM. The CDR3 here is CASSLHEKLFF. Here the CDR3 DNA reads TGTGCCAGCAGTCTTCATGAAAAACTGTTTTTT.

DNA for the CDR3: TGCGCCAGCAGCCAAGAACGCGACGCTACTCAGGCGGGTCGGCGAGGCTACACCTTC. It yields the protein CASSQERDATQAGRRGYTF. The chain combines TRBV4-1 with TRBJ1-2; the D is unclear. Trimming pared 0 bases from V and 8 bases from J, leaving 28 bases between. This CDR3 is 19 amino acids long. CDR1 and CDR2 from the germline V gene are MGHRA and YSYEKL.

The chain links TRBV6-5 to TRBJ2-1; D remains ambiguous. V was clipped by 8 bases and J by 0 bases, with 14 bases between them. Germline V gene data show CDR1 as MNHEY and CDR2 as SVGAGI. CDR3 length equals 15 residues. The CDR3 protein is CASVPWGSSYNEQFF. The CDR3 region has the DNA TGTGCCAGCGTCCCGTGGGGAAGCTCCTACAATGAGCAGTTCTTC.

The CDR3 spells CASRQGGNEQFF. The CDR3 DNA reads TGTGCCAGCAGGCAGGGTGGAAATGAGCAGTTCTTC. The chain is built from TRBV27 and TRBJ2-1; a possible D gene is TRBD1 (5 bases). The V gene's germline CDR1 is MNHEY and CDR2 SMNVEV (reference sequence). The CDR3 extends over 12 amino acids. Trimming cost V 6 bases and J 7 bases, with 10 bases left between them.

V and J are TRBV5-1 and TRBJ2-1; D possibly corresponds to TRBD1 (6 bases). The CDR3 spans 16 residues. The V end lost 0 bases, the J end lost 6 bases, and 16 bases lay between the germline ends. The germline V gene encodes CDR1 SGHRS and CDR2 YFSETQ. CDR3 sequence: CASSLGPQGTLNEQFF. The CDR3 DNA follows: TGCGCCAGCAGCTTGGGGCCTCAGGGGACCCTCAATGAGCAGTTCTTC.

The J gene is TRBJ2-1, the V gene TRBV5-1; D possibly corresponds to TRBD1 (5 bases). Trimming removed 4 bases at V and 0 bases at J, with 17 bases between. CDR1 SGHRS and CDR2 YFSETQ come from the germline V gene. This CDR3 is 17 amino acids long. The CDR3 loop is CASSIGHSQGSYNEQFF. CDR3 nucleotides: TGCGCCAGCAGCATAGGACACTCCCAAGGCTCCTACAATGAGCAGTTCTTC.

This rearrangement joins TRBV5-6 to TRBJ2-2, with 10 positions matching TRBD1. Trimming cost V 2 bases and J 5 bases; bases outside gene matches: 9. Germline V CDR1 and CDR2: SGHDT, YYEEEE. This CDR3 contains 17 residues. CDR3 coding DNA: TGTGCCAGCAGCTTCCCTCCCGGGACAGGGGTAACCGGGGAGCTGTTTTTT. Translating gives CASSFPPGTGVTGELFF.

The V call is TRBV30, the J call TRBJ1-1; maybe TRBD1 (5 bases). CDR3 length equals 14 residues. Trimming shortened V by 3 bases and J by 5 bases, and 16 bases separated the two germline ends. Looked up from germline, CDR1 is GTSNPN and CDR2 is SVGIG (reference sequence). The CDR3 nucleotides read TGTGCCTGGAGCGACGGGGCCCTGGGAACTGAAGCTTTCTTT. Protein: CAWSDGALGTEAFF.

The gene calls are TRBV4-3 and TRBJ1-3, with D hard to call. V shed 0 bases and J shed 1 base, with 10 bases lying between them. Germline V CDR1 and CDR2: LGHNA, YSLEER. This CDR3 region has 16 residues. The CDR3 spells CASSQEAVPSGNTIYF. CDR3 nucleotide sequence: TGCGCCAGCAGCCAAGAGGCGGTACCATCTGGAAACACCATATATTTT.

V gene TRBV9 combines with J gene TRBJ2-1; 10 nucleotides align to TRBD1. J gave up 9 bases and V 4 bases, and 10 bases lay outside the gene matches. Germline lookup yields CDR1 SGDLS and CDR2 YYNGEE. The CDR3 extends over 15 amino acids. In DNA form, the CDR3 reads TGTGCCAGCAGCCTGGGACAGGGGCCTCCCGGTGAGCAGTTCTTC. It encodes CASSLGQGPPGEQFF.

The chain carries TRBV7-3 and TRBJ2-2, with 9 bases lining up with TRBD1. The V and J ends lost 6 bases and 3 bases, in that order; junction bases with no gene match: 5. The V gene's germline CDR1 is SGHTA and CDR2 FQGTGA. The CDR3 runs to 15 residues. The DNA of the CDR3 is TGTGCCAGCAGTACAGGGGGCGCGGACACCGGGGAGCTGTTTTTT. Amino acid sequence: CASSTGGADTGELFF.

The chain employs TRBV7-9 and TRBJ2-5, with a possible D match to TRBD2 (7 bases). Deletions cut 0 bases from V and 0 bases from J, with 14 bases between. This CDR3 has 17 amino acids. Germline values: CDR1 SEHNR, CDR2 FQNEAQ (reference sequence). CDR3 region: CASSLASGEGHQETQYF. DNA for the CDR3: TGTGCCAGCAGCTTAGCATCAGGGGAGGGACACCAAGAGACCCAGTACTTC. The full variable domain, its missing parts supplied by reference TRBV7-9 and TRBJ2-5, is DTGVSQNPRHKITKRGQNVTFRCDPISEHNRLYWYRQTLGQGPEFLTYFQNEAQLEKSRLLSDRFSAERPKGSFSTLEIQRTEQGDSAMYLCASSLASGEGHQETQYFGPGTRLLVL.

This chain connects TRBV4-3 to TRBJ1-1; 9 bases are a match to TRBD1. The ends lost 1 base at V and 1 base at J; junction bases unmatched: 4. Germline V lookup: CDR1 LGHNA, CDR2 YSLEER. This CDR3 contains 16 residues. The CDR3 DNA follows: TGCGCCAGCAGCCAAGTCGGGACAGGGACGAACACTGAAGCTTTCTTT. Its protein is CASSQVGTGTNTEAFF.

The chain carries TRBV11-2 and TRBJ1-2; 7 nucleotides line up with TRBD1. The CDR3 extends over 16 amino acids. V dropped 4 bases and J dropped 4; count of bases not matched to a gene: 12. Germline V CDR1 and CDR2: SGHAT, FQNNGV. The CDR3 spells CASSSLQGVRGYGYTF. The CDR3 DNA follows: TGTGCCAGCAGCTCGCTTCAGGGGGTGCGTGGCTATGGCTACACCTTC.

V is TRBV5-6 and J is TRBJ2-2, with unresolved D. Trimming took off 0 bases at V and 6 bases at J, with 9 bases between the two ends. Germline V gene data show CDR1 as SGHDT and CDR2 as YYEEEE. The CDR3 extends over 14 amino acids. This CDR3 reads CASSLVRVSGELFF. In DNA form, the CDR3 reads TGTGCCAGCAGCTTGGTTCGGGTATCCGGGGAGCTGTTTTTT. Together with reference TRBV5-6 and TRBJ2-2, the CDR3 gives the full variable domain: DAGVTQSPTHLIKTRGQQVTLRCSPKSGHDTVSWYQQALGQGPQFIFQYYEEEERQRGNFPDRFSGHQFPNYSSELNVNALLLGDSALYLCASSLVRVSGELFFGEGSRLTVL.

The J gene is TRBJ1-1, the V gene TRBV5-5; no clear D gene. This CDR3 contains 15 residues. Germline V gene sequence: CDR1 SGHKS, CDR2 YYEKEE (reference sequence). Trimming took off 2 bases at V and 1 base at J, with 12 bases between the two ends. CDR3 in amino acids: CASSLFQYTNTEAFF. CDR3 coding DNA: TGTGCCAGCAGCTTATTTCAGTATACGAACACTGAAGCTTTCTTT. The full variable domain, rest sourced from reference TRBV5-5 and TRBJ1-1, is DAGVTQSPTHLIKTRGQQVTLRCSPISGHKSVSWYQQVLGQGPQFIFQYYEKEERGRGNFPDRFSARQFPNYSSELNVNALLLGDSALYLCASSLFQYTNTEAFFGQGTRLTVV.